The clone carrying this T cell receptor beta chain was observed a few times. The data were obtained in a study of blood T cells in healthy people across ages. The CDR3 is 14 residues long. The germline V gene has CDR1 SGHKS and CDR2 YYEKEE (reference sequence). Between the trimmed V and J ends, which lost 1 base and 2 bases, there was a span of 10 bases. With a J-beta primer mix and a sample-barcoded 5' primer, a second PCR ran roughly 7 to 11 cycles. TCRdb used MiXCR to reprocess the 5' RACE reads, holding one entry per CDR3 protein. The sample has 2 million or so distinct CDR3 sequences; roughly 49% are singletons.

The genes are TRBV5-5 and TRBJ2-7; D is uncertain. The sample taken for sequencing was blood. The sequence came from a woman in her thirties or forties in good health. This CDR3 reads CASSLLLRTYEQYF. The CDR3 DNA sequence: TGTGCCAGCAGCTTGCTGCTCAGGACCTACGAGCAGTACTTC. Drawing the rest from reference TRBV5-5 and TRBJ2-7, the complete variable domain is DAGVTQSPTHLIKTRGQQVTLRCSPISGHKSVSWYQQVLGQGPQFIFQYYEKEERGRGNFPDRFSARQFPNYSSELNVNALLLGDSALYLCASSLLLRTYEQYFGPGTRLTVT.